The 30 T cell receptor beta chains below all came from one sample that was sequenced in a study of cytomegalovirus exposure and HLA in healthy donors. PCR employed 60 Vbeta and 13 Jbeta primers. Using immunoSEQ multiplex PCR, the repertoire was profiled, and TCRdb retains in-frame clones only, with some absent. The data show approximately 100,000 clones, about 80% seen once. Source material: PBMCs. These receptors all stem from a man aged 35 to 55 in good health and CMV-seronegative.

This clone was counted a few times. V gene TRBV2 combines with J gene TRBJ1-2; TRBD1 is a possible D gene (6 bases). Trimming removed 4 bases at V and 7 bases at J, with 13 bases between. Per the germline V gene, CDR1 is SNHLY and CDR2 is FYNNEI. CDR3 length equals 13 residues. The CDR3 bases are TGTGCCAGCAGTGGGGAGGGGGGAAGTGGCTACACCTTC. It codes for CASSGEGGSGYTF.

V and J are TRBV5-5 and TRBJ1-1; unclear D gene. Trimming took off 4 bases at V and 4 bases at J, with 14 bases between the two ends. CDR3 length equals 14 residues. CDR1 and CDR2 (germline): SGHKS, YYEKEE (reference sequence). The CDR3 nucleotides read TGTGCCAGCAGCATCGGTCAGGTGTTCACTGAAGCTTTCTTT. It translates to CASSIGQVFTEAFF.

J is TRBJ2-3 and V is TRBV5-1, with 7 nucleotides matching TRBD2. Losses at the gene ends were 5 bases for V and 0 bases for J; bases not matched to a gene: 9. In germline, CDR1 is SGHRS, CDR2 YFSETQ. CDR3 length: 16 residues. The chain's CDR3 is CASRPGGSSSTDTQYF. The CDR3 region has the DNA TGCGCCAGCAGGCCGGGGGGTTCCTCTAGCACAGATACGCAGTATTTT.

The rearrangement uses TRBV15 and TRBJ1-2, with a weak D call TRBD1 (6 bases). V lost 3 bases to trimming and J lost 2 bases, with 10 bases between them. This CDR3 has 14 amino acids. CDR1 is LNHNV and CDR2 is YYDKDF in the germline V gene (reference sequence). The CDR3 DNA sequence: TGTGCCACCAGCAGTGAACAGGGAAACTATGGCTACACCTTC. Residues: CATSSEQGNYGYTF.

V and J are TRBV15 and TRBJ2-1, with 7 bases aligning to TRBD1. CDR1 is LNHNV, CDR2 YYDKDF, per germline (reference sequence). Trimming at V came to 3 bases and at J to 1 base, leaving 3 bases not matched to a gene. The CDR3 covers 15 residues. The CDR3 region is CATSRDRPSYNEQFF. DNA of the CDR3: TGTGCCACCAGCAGGGACAGGCCGTCCTACAATGAGCAGTTCTTC. The variable domain in full, with the rest retrieved from reference TRBV15 and TRBJ2-1, is DAMVIQNPRYQVTQFGKPVTLSCSQTLNHNVMYWYQQKSSQAPKLLFHYYDKDFNNEADTPDNFQSRRPNTSFCFLDIRSPGLGDTAMYLCATSRDRPSYNEQFFGPGTRLTVL.

The rearrangement joins TRBV5-1 to TRBJ2-7; D is possibly TRBD2 (8 bases). V gave up 2 bases and J gave up 3 bases, with 12 bases separating them. This CDR3 is built from 14 residues. Germline V gene data show CDR1 as SGHRS and CDR2 as YFSETQ. CDR3 DNA sequence: TGCGCCAGCAGCTTTAGCGGGACAGTCTACGAGCAGTACTTC. Translated, it gives CASSFSGTVYEQYF.

The chain employs TRBV5-1 and TRBJ2-7, with TRBD1 identical over 7 bases. The CDR3 loop spans 15 amino acids. CDR1 SGHRS and CDR2 YFSETQ come from the germline V gene. The V segment lost 0 bases and the J segment 10 bases; nucleotides outside the gene matches: 13. CDR3 bases: TGCGCCAGCAGCTTGGTATACAGGGGCCCTATACGACAGTACGTC. Protein: CASSLVYRGPIRQYV.

The J gene is TRBJ1-2, the V gene TRBV11-2; D gene ambiguous. Looked up from germline, CDR1 is SGHAT and CDR2 is FQNNGV. This CDR3 contains 14 residues. Deletions cut 3 bases from V and 5 bases from J, with 13 bases between. The CDR3 sequence is CASSFSGADYGYTF. As DNA, the CDR3 is TGTGCCAGCAGCTTCAGTGGTGCGGATTATGGCTACACCTTC.

This clone was counted between two and nine times. The V call is TRBV6-6, the J call TRBJ1-6; D might be TRBD1 (5 bases). V lost 2 bases to trimming and J lost 10 bases, with 12 bases between them. Germline V CDR1 and CDR2: MNHNY, SVGAGI (reference sequence). The CDR3 runs 14 residues. The CDR3 DNA follows: TGTGCCAGCAGTTACGGTTCAGGGAACTCACCCCTCCACTTT. It translates to CASSYGSGNSPLHF.

The rearrangement links TRBV19 to TRBJ2-2, with 9 positions matching TRBD1. The CDR3 contains 15 residues. With V trimmed by 5 bases and J by 5 bases, 6 bases remained unmatched. Germline V gives CDR1 LNHDA, CDR2 SQIVND (reference sequence). CDR3 bases: TGTGCCAGTAGTGTCTGGGACAGGGCTACCGGGGAGCTGTTTTTT. Translated: CASSVWDRATGELFF.

V and J are TRBV28 and TRBJ1-5; weak D call: TRBD1 (5 bases). V gave up 4 bases and J gave up 3 bases, with 10 bases separating them. In germline, CDR1 is MDHEN, CDR2 SYDVKM. The CDR3 runs 14 residues. CDR3 nucleotide sequence: TGTGCCAGCAGTTCGCGGGGGGTCAATCAGCCCCAGCATTTT. It yields the protein CASSSRGVNQPQHF.

The V gene is TRBV5-1, the J gene TRBJ2-5, with TRBD2 matching over 10 bases. V was pared by 5 bases and J by 5 bases, with 9 bases of the junction left unmatched. Looked up from germline, CDR1 is SGHRS and CDR2 is YFSETQ. CDR3 length: 15 amino acids. The chain's CDR3 is CASRVALAGGETQYF. The CDR3 bases are TGCGCCAGCAGGGTTGCTTTAGCGGGGGGCGAGACCCAGTACTTC.

In DNA, the CDR3 is TGTGCCAGCAGCCCAACAGGGAGCTATGGCTACACCTTC. Encoded protein: CASSPTGSYGYTF. The rearrangement joins TRBV13 to TRBJ1-2, with D possibly matching TRBD1 (6 bases). With 5 bases removed from V and 4 bases from J, the gap between germline ends came to 11 bases. The CDR3 sequence is 13 residues long. CDR1 and CDR2 from the germline V gene are PRHDT and FYEKMQ (reference sequence).

This chain joins TRBV6-6 and TRBJ1-5; the D is unclear. Trimming took 5 bases from V and 0 from J, leaving 11 bases between them. Germline lookup yields CDR1 MNHNY and CDR2 SVGAGI (reference sequence). The CDR3 runs 15 residues. CDR3 coding DNA: TGTGCCAGCAGTCTGGACGGGAATAGCAATCAGCCCCAGCATTTT. As protein: CASSLDGNSNQPQHF.

The rearrangement uses TRBV19 and TRBJ1-4, with a tentative D call TRBD1 (5 bases). Per germline, CDR1 LNHDA and CDR2 SQIVND (reference sequence). CDR3 length equals 17 residues. V was clipped by 3 bases and J by 4 bases, with 18 bases between them. CDR3 coding DNA: TGTGCCAGTAGTATGATGGACAAAGGCAGGAGTAATGAAAAACTGTTTTTT. Its protein product is CASSMMDKGRSNEKLFF.

V and J are TRBV5-4 and TRBJ1-5, with TRBD1 matching 7 bases. This CDR3 contains 15 residues. After removal of 4 bases from V and 0 bases from J, the junction contained 4 bases not matched to a gene. Germline CDR1 is SGHNT and CDR2 is YYREEE (reference sequence). The CDR3: CASSQTGYSNQPQHF. In DNA, the CDR3 is TGTGCCAGCAGCCAGACAGGGTATAGCAATCAGCCCCAGCATTTT. The full variable domain, in which reference TRBV5-4 and TRBJ1-5 provide the parts outside the CDR3, is ETGVTQSPTHLIKTRGQQVTLRCSSQSGHNTVSWYQQALGQGPQFIFQYYREEENGRGNFPPRFSGLQFPNYSSELNVNALELDDSALYLCASSQTGYSNQPQHFGDGTRLSIL.

CDR3 DNA sequence: TGTGCCAGCAGCTCTATCCGGGACAGAGGCAACACCATATATTTT. The encoded protein is CASSSIRDRGNTIYF. The chain has TRBV7-9 and TRBJ1-3; 7 nucleotides agree with TRBD1. The CDR3 totals 15 residues. The V and J ends lost 4 bases and 7 bases, in that order; junction bases with no gene match: 10. CDR1 is SEHNR and CDR2 is FQNEAQ in the germline V gene (reference sequence).

About this clone: One end of the junction varies from germline; a read error may be responsible. CDR3 protein: CSSSFLRAGSNEQYF. The CDR3 nucleotides are TGTTCCAGCAGCTTCCTCCGCGCAGGTTCGAACGAGCAGTACTTC. V is TRBV7-9 and J is TRBJ2-7; D is undetermined. The length of the CDR3 is 15 residues. Germline V gene lookup returns CDR1 SEHNR and CDR2 FQNEAQ (reference sequence).

This chain joins TRBV4-2 and TRBJ1-5; D might be TRBD1 (6 bases). Per germline, CDR1 LGHNA and CDR2 YNFKEQ. The V gene lost 0 bases and the J gene lost 6 bases, with 12 bases spanning the gap. CDR3 size: 15 residues. This CDR3 reads CASSQESRGGQPQHF. The CDR3 region has the DNA TGTGCCAGCAGCCAAGAATCCAGGGGCGGTCAGCCCCAGCATTTT.

This clone was counted once. The rearrangement links TRBV7-2 to TRBJ2-2; the D gene is possibly TRBD1 (5 bases). The CDR3 loop spans 14 amino acids. Germline CDR1 SGHTA, CDR2 FQGNSA. V shed 10 bases and J shed 3 bases, with 15 bases lying between them. The CDR3 loop reads CATKQDIYTGELFF. The CDR3 DNA reads as TGTGCCACGAAACAGGATATCTACACCGGGGAGCTGTTTTTT.

This chain links TRBV27 with TRBJ1-2; TRBD1 matches 7 bases. This CDR3 is 14 amino acids long. Trimming cost V 9 bases and J 2 bases; bases outside gene matches: 9. Germline V CDR1 and CDR2: MNHEY, SMNVEV (reference sequence). The CDR3 bases are TGTGCCAGTCGCTACAGGGGTTCCAACTATGGCTACACCTTC. It yields the protein CASRYRGSNYGYTF.

V gene TRBV11-2 combines with J gene TRBJ2-2, with 7 bases lining up with TRBD2. The length of the CDR3 is 17 residues. The J segment lost 0 bases and the V segment lost 1 base, leaving 5 bases of the junction unmatched. Germline lookup yields CDR1 SGHAT and CDR2 FQNNGV. The CDR3 coding sequence is TGTGCCAGCAGCTTAGGGGTCCTAGCGGCGAACACCGGGGAGCTGTTTTTT. Translating it yields CASSLGVLAANTGELFF.

The chain joins TRBV14 to TRBJ1-2; D possibly corresponds to TRBD1 (5 bases). V was pared by 4 bases and J by 8 bases, with 14 bases between. The CDR3 sequence is 13 residues long. Looked up from germline, CDR1 is SGHDN and CDR2 is FVKESK. The CDR3 sequence: CASSPNRGSGYTF. In nucleotides, the CDR3 is TGTGCCAGCAGCCCGAACCGGGGGAGCGGCTACACCTTC.

On this clone: A read error may produce the germline difference seen at one junction end. V usage is TRBV11-3 and J usage is TRBJ2-1, with TRBD1 matching over 7 bases. Germline V gene data show CDR1 as SGHNT and CDR2 as YENEEA. This CDR3 comprises 13 residues. The CDR3 here is CASSQGVYDEQFF. CDR3 nucleotides: TGTGCCAGCAGCCAGGGGGTCTACGATGAGCAGTTCTTC.

V gene TRBV10-1 combines with J gene TRBJ2-2, with 14 bases aligning to TRBD2. This CDR3 is built from 18 residues. Germline V lookup: CDR1 WNHNN, CDR2 SYGVQD (reference sequence). Trimming cost V 1 base and J 2 bases; bases outside gene matches: 3. The DNA of the CDR3 is TGCGCCAGCAGTGAGTGGGGACTAGCGGGGGCAAACACCGGGGAGCTGTTTTTT. It translates to CASSEWGLAGANTGELFF.

A note on this clone: One junction end disagrees with the germline gene, perhaps due to a read error. The genes are TRBV7-9 and TRBJ1-1; D ambiguous. The CDR3 runs to 14 residues. Per germline, CDR1 SEHNR and CDR2 FQNEAQ (reference sequence). This CDR3 reads CSSSLGGTRTEAFF. CDR3 sequence (DNA): TGTTCCAGCAGCTTAGGTGGCACAAGAACTGAAGCTTTCTTT. Combining the CDR3 with reference TRBV7-9 and TRBJ1-1 gives the whole variable domain DTGVSQNPRHKITKRGQNVTFRCDPISEHNRLYWYRQTLGQGPEFLTYFQNEAQLEKSRLLSDRFSAERPKGSFSTLEIQRTEQGDSAMYLCSSSLGGTRTEAFFGQGTRLTVV.

The CDR3 coding sequence is TGTGCCAGCAGCTTAGGGGGACAGGGGGCCGGGCGGACTGAAGCTTTCTTT. Translated, it gives CASSLGGQGAGRTEAFF. The V and J genes are TRBV7-9 and TRBJ1-1; TRBD1 matches at 12 bases. The CDR3 loop spans 17 amino acids. J was trimmed by 5 bases and V by 1 base; bases with no gene match: 8. Germline V gene data show CDR1 as SEHNR and CDR2 as FQNEAQ (reference sequence).

V usage is TRBV5-1 and J usage is TRBJ2-5; perhaps TRBD1 as D (5 bases). Germline-derived CDR1 and CDR2 are SGHRS and YFSETQ. The CDR3 has 15 residues. Trimming shortened V by 5 bases and J by 2 bases, and 16 bases separated the two germline ends. CDR3 sequence: CASRQNGASQETQYF. CDR3 coding DNA: TGCGCCAGCAGACAGAATGGGGCTAGTCAAGAGACCCAGTACTTC.

V and J are TRBV5-6 and TRBJ1-5; tentative D call: TRBD1 (5 bases). Trimming shortened V by 4 bases and J by 6 bases, and 14 bases separated the two germline ends. This CDR3 has 14 amino acids. The V gene's germline CDR1 is SGHDT and CDR2 YYEEEE. The CDR3 protein is CASSQYKGFQPQHF. The CDR3 DNA follows: TGTGCCAGCAGCCAATACAAGGGGTTTCAGCCCCAGCATTTT.

This clone was counted once. The rearrangement links TRBV6-1 to TRBJ1-5; D may be TRBD1 (5 bases). V was pared by 5 bases and J by 4 bases, with 9 bases between. The germline V gene encodes CDR1 MNHNS and CDR2 SASEGT. The CDR3 length is 13 residues. This CDR3 is CASSLGQNQPQHF. The CDR3 DNA follows: TGTGCCAGCAGTTTAGGACAAAATCAGCCCCAGCATTTT.